The 14 T cell receptor beta chains below all came from one sample that was sequenced in a study of T cell responses to AZD1222 COVID-19 vaccine. TCRdb's table, derived via immunoSEQ multiplex PCR, lists solely in-frame clones and lacks some. The sample includes around 56,000 clones, roughly 90% of them seen just once. This material consisted of peripheral blood, taken 28 days after the second AZD1222 dose. These receptors were taken from an adult who received the AZD1222 COVID-19 vaccine.

The rearrangement uses TRBV12-3 or TRBV12-4 and TRBJ2-5; no clear D. Trimming pared 6 bases from V and 5 bases from J, leaving 7 bases between. This CDR3 spans 11 amino acids. The CDR3 protein is CASSVRETQYF. The CDR3, as DNA: TGTGCCAGCAGCGTTCGGGAGACCCAGTACTTC.

J is TRBJ2-7 and V is TRBV21-1; the table's D gene call, TRBD2, was not cross checked with the DNA. TRBV21-1 constitutes a pseudogene. The CDR3 is made up of 16 amino acids. The CDR3 reads CASSKIPRLVYYEQYF. In DNA, the CDR3 is TGTGCCAGCAGCAAAATTCCGAGGTTGGTGTACTACGAGCAGTACTTC.

This clone appeared once. The CDR3, as DNA: TGTGCCAGCAGCCCAGCCCCCCTCCCGGGACTAGGAGGTGCAGGTGAGCAGTTCTTC. Protein: CASSPAPLPGLGGAGEQFF. This rearrangement joins TRBV3-1 (or the pseudogene TRBV3-2) to TRBJ2-1; 8 bases are a match to TRBD2. Germline-derived CDR1 and CDR2 are LGHDT and YNNKEL (reference sequence). The CDR3 totals 19 residues. The junction had 23 bases not matched to a gene; V was cut back by 4 bases and J by 9 bases.

This chain links TRBV21-1 with TRBJ2-1; TRBD1, the table's D call, was not compared with the DNA. TRBV21-1 is classified as a pseudogene. This CDR3 has 14 residues. The CDR3 coding sequence is TGTGCCAGCAACAATTACAGGGGTTGGAATGAGCAGTTCTTC. Translated: CASNNYRGWNEQFF.

The chain has TRBV3-1 (or the pseudogene TRBV3-2) and TRBJ1-1; D possibly corresponds to TRBD1 (6 bases). With 3 bases removed from V and 1 base from J, the gap between germline ends came to 9 bases. The CDR3 length is 14 residues. The V gene's germline CDR1 is LGHDT and CDR2 YNNKEL (reference sequence). The CDR3 spells CASSQLQGNTEAFF. CDR3 in DNA: TGTGCCAGCAGCCAGCTACAGGGGAACACTGAAGCTTTCTTT.

This chain links TRBV9 with TRBJ2-3; D is undetermined. The CDR3 contains 14 residues. V was cut by 7 bases and J by 2 bases, with 14 bases left in between. Germline assignment: CDR1 SGDLS and CDR2 YYNGEE. The CDR3 nucleotides read TGTGCCAGCTCCGGACGGGTATCCACAGATACGCAGTATTTT. Amino acid sequence: CASSGRVSTDTQYF. The full variable domain, its missing parts supplied by reference TRBV9 and TRBJ2-3, is DSGVTQTPKHLITATGQRVTLRCSPRSGDLSVYWYQQSLDQGLQFLIQYYNGEERAKGNILERFSAQQFPDLHSELNLSSLELGDSALYFCASSGRVSTDTQYFGPGTRLTVL.

The rearrangement uses TRBV19 and TRBJ2-7, with D maybe TRBD1 (5 bases). The CDR3 loop spans 11 amino acids. From germline, CDR1 is LNHDA and CDR2 SQIVND (reference sequence). The germline V and J ends were trimmed by 6 bases and 4 bases, with 7 bases remaining between them. The chain's CDR3 is CASSDRYEQYF. DNA of the CDR3: TGTGCCAGTAGCGACAGATACGAGCAGTACTTC.

The CDR3 DNA reads as TGTGCCAGCAGTTTAGACAGGGACTATGGCTACACCTTC. It translates to CASSLDRDYGYTF. This chain links TRBV12-3 or TRBV12-4 with TRBJ1-2, with D perhaps matching TRBD1 (6 bases). The CDR3 covers 13 residues. V lost 1 base and J 3 bases, leaving 6 bases between the germline ends.

CDR3 coding DNA: TGTGCCAGCAGCACTAGGGACGTCTACGAGCAGTACTTC. Amino acids: CASSTRDVYEQYF. The chain links TRBV5-4 to TRBJ2-7, with D possibly called TRBD1 or TRBD2 (5 bases each). V was clipped by 4 bases and J by 3 bases, with 11 bases between them. There are 13 residues in the CDR3. In germline, CDR1 is SGHNT, CDR2 YYREEE (reference sequence).

The genes are TRBV5-1 and TRBJ1-4; 8 bases are shared with TRBD1. V lost 2 bases, J lost 3 bases, and 6 bases stayed unmatched. The CDR3 covers 16 residues. The germline V gene has CDR1 SGHRS and CDR2 YFSETQ. The CDR3 protein is CASSLAGGASNEKLFF. CDR3 coding DNA: TGCGCCAGCAGCTTAGCAGGGGGCGCCTCTAATGAAAAACTGTTTTTT.

The chain joins TRBV11-2 to TRBJ1-1; TRBD1 is a possible D gene (5 bases). V lost 3 bases to trimming and J lost 6 bases, with 14 bases between them. The CDR3 is 14 residues long. Germline assignment: CDR1 SGHAT and CDR2 FQNNGV. The CDR3: CASSLSGRGSEAFF. For the CDR3, the DNA is TGTGCCAGCAGCTTGTCAGGGCGGGGTTCTGAAGCTTTCTTT.

V gene TRBV19 combines with J gene TRBJ1-1; perhaps TRBD1 as D (5 bases). V was shortened by 1 base and J by 5 bases, with 17 bases between the two germline ends. This CDR3 comprises 16 residues. Germline V gene sequence: CDR1 LNHDA, CDR2 SQIVND (reference sequence). In nucleotides, the CDR3 is TGTGCCAGTAGTATAGGGCAGGGAAGAGTGGGGACTGAAGCTTTCTTT. Encoded protein: CASSIGQGRVGTEAFF.

The chain carries TRBV19 and TRBJ2-1; 8 bases agree with TRBD1. Trimming cost V 3 bases and J 7 bases; bases outside gene matches: 8. This CDR3 region has 15 residues. Germline V gene sequence: CDR1 LNHDA, CDR2 SQIVND (reference sequence). DNA of the CDR3: TGTGCCAGTAGTATCTTTCTCCAGGGGGCTAATGAGCAGTTCTTC. Residues: CASSIFLQGANEQFF.

The chain joins TRBV7-3 to TRBJ2-1; maybe TRBD2 (6 bases). CDR1 SGHTA and CDR2 FQGTGA come from the germline V gene. V was trimmed by 3 bases and J by 7 bases, leaving 16 bases between them. The CDR3 runs 15 residues. CDR3 bases: TGTGCCAGCAGCTTCGTCTCCGGCGGGATAAATGAGCAGTTCTTC. Translated, it gives CASSFVSGGINEQFF. The complete variable domain, with remaining parts taken from reference TRBV7-3 and TRBJ2-1, reads GAGVSQTPSNKVTEKGKYVELRCDPISGHTALYWYRQSLGQGPEFLIYFQGTGAADDSGLPNDRFFAVRPEGSVSTLKIQRTERGDSAVYLCASSFVSGGINEQFFGPGTRLTVL.